The rows below give T cell receptor beta chains drawn from one sample of a study of CD8 T cells in Susac syndrome. TCRdb re-called the immunoSEQ multiplex PCR reads through MiXCR, storing one row per CDR3 protein. The table lists around 300,000 distinct CDR3 sequences, under 95% of them singletons. Material: CD4+ T cells from PBMCs. The receptors stem from a human donor with multiple sclerosis. CDR3s include the opening cysteine and the closing phenylalanine or tryptophan. D genes are given only for firm matches. Clone size is stated in some rows and not others, as once, few, many or a class when expanded.

J gene: TRBJ1-5; clone size: -; V gene: TRBV10-3; D gene: -; CDR3 DNA: TGTGCCATCAGGGGGCCTGATCAGCCCCAGCATTTT; CDR3 protein: CAIRGPDQPQHF
J gene: TRBJ2-2; clone size: -; V gene: TRBV7-2; D gene: TRBD1; CDR3 DNA: TGTGCCAGCAGCTTAGTTGGGACAGGGGGTTCCGGGGAGCTGTTTTTT; CDR3 protein: CASSLVGTGGSGELFF
J gene: TRBJ2-3; clone size: -; V gene: TRBV6-5; D gene: -; CDR3 DNA: TGTGCCAGCCGGGGGACAGTATACACAGATACGCAGTATTTT; CDR3 protein: CASRGTVYTDTQYF
J gene: TRBJ1-6; clone size: -; V gene: TRBV12-3/TRBV12-4; D gene: -; CDR3 DNA: TGTGCCAGCAGTCGCCAGCCCCCGGGATCGCAAAATTCACCCCTCCACTTT; CDR3 protein: CASSRQPPGSQNSPLHF
J gene: TRBJ1-6; clone size: once; V gene: TRBV3-1; D gene: -; CDR3 DNA: TGTGCCAGCAGCCAGTGGGGAAATTCACCCCTCCACTTT; CDR3 protein: CASSQWGNSPLHF
J gene: TRBJ1-1; clone size: -; V gene: TRBV9; D gene: -; CDR3 DNA: TGTGCCAGCAGCGTAGGTAGCGACATATTCGCTGAAGCTTTCTTT; CDR3 protein: CASSVGSDIFAEAFF
J gene: TRBJ2-7; clone size: -; V gene: TRBV20-1; D gene: TRBD2; CDR3 DNA: TGCAGTGCCCAGGGACTAGCGGGAGTTAACGAGCAGTACTTC; CDR3 protein: CSAQGLAGVNEQYF
J gene: TRBJ2-3; clone size: -; V gene: TRBV10-3; D gene: -; CDR3 DNA: TGTGCCATCAGCGAGCCGGGGACGGGGACAGATACGCAGTATTTT; CDR3 protein: CAISEPGTGTDTQYF
J gene: TRBJ2-3; clone size: -; V gene: TRBV7-2; D gene: -; CDR3 DNA: TGTGCCAGCAGCTTAGATGGGAGTGCGCAGTATTTT; CDR3 protein: CASSLDGSAQYF
J gene: TRBJ2-1; clone size: -; V gene: TRBV4-2; D gene: TRBD2; CDR3 DNA: TGTGCCAGCAGCCCCCGGGGACTAGCTAATGAGCAGTTCTTC; CDR3 protein: CASSPRGLANEQFF
J gene: TRBJ2-2; clone size: -; V gene: TRBV20-1; D gene: TRBD1; CDR3 DNA: TGCAGTGCTTCCCGGGACAGACGAGCCGGGGAGCTGTTTTTT; CDR3 protein: CSASRDRRAGELFF
J gene: TRBJ2-7; clone size: once; V gene: TRBV9; D gene: TRBD1; CDR3 DNA: TGTGCCAGCAGCGTAGGGGGACAGGGCGAGCAGTACTTC; CDR3 protein: CASSVGGQGEQYF
J gene: TRBJ2-1; clone size: -; V gene: TRBV6-2/TRBV6-3; D gene: -; CDR3 DNA: TGTGCCAGTACAAACGGGGGGCGCGGGGTAGTGACGAGTGAGCAGTTCTTC; CDR3 protein: CASTNGGRGVVTSEQFF
J gene: TRBJ1-6; clone size: once; V gene: TRBV6-2/TRBV6-3; D gene: TRBD1; CDR3 DNA: TGTGCCAGCAGGACCCGGGACAGGGGCAATTCACCCCTCCACTTT; CDR3 protein: CASRTRDRGNSPLHF
J gene: TRBJ2-7; clone size: -; V gene: TRBV7-8; D gene: TRBD1; CDR3 DNA: TGTGCCAGCAAGGGGACAGGGAACTCCTACGAGCAGTACTTC; CDR3 protein: CASKGTGNSYEQYF
J gene: TRBJ1-1; clone size: -; V gene: TRBV27; D gene: TRBD1; CDR3 DNA: TGTGCCAGCAGGATAACAGGGGGCACTGAAGCTTTCTTT; CDR3 protein: CASRITGGTEAFF
J gene: TRBJ2-1; clone size: -; V gene: TRBV18; D gene: -; CDR3 DNA: TGTGCCAGCTCACCACCCGGGGGGCGGGGAGCCTACAATGAGCAGTTCTTC; CDR3 protein: CASSPPGGRGAYNEQFF
J gene: TRBJ2-7; clone size: -; V gene: TRBV6-1; D gene: -; CDR3 DNA: TGTGCCAGCAGCCCTAGGGCAGGGACGGGCGCCTACGAGCAGTACTTC; CDR3 protein: CASSPRAGTGAYEQYF
J gene: TRBJ1-1; clone size: -; V gene: TRBV5-1; D gene: -; CDR3 DNA: TGCGCCAGCAGCCCCGGGACGGTTGAAGCTTTCTTT; CDR3 protein: CASSPGTVEAFF
J gene: TRBJ2-1; clone size: -; V gene: TRBV5-1; D gene: TRBD2; CDR3 DNA: TGCGCCAGCAGCTCGAGCGGGACCTACTCCTACAATGAGCAGTTCTTC; CDR3 protein: CASSSSGTYSYNEQFF
J gene: TRBJ2-3; clone size: -; V gene: TRBV7-9; D gene: -; CDR3 DNA: TGTGCCAGCAGCCTCCCTGTGGATACGCAGTATTTT; CDR3 protein: CASSLPVDTQYF
J gene: TRBJ2-2; clone size: -; V gene: TRBV28; D gene: -; CDR3 DNA: TGTGCCAGCGTACCCTCACCCCCAGGGAGTGCGAACACCGGGGAGCTGTTTTTT; CDR3 protein: CASVPSPPGSANTGELFF
J gene: TRBJ2-5; clone size: -; V gene: TRBV11-1; D gene: -; CDR3 DNA: TGTGCCAGCAGCTTAATGCGGGTAGAAGAGACCCAGTACTTC; CDR3 protein: CASSLMRVEETQYF
J gene: TRBJ2-6; clone size: many; V gene: TRBV18; D gene: -; CDR3 DNA: TGTGCCAGCTCCCCTTCTGGGGCCAACGTCCTGACTTTC; CDR3 protein: CASSPSGANVLTF
J gene: TRBJ2-3; clone size: -; V gene: TRBV4-1; D gene: TRBD2; CDR3 DNA: TGCGCCAGCAGCCAAATCTGGCTAGCGGCAGATACGCAGTATTTT; CDR3 protein: CASSQIWLAADTQYF
J gene: TRBJ1-2; clone size: -; V gene: TRBV7-2; D gene: TRBD1; CDR3 DNA: TGTGCCAGCAGGTTTACAGGGGAGGAAGGCTACACCTTC; CDR3 protein: CASRFTGEEGYTF
J gene: TRBJ1-1; clone size: few; V gene: TRBV20-1; D gene: -; CDR3 DNA: TGCAGTGCTAGTTGGGGGACTGAAGCTTTCTTT; CDR3 protein: CSASWGTEAFF
J gene: TRBJ2-3; clone size: -; V gene: TRBV29-1; D gene: TRBD1; CDR3 DNA: TGCAGCGTGGGACAGGGGGGAGATACGCAGTATTTT; CDR3 protein: CSVGQGGDTQYF
J gene: TRBJ1-5; clone size: -; V gene: TRBV2; D gene: -; CDR3 DNA: TGTGCCAGCACTAGAGAGGCAGGAAATCAGCCCCAGCATTTT; CDR3 protein: CASTREAGNQPQHF
J gene: TRBJ1-1; clone size: -; V gene: TRBV30; D gene: TRBD1; CDR3 DNA: TGTGCCTGGGGGGGACAGGGTGTGACTGAAGCTTTCTTT; CDR3 protein: CAWGGQGVTEAFF
J gene: TRBJ2-7; clone size: -; V gene: TRBV12-3/TRBV12-4; D gene: -; CDR3 DNA: TGTGCCAGCAGTTTAAGGTTTGGGGGTTACGAGCAGTACTTC; CDR3 protein: CASSLRFGGYEQYF
J gene: TRBJ1-3; clone size: -; V gene: TRBV7-2; D gene: -; CDR3 DNA: TGTGCCAGCAGCCCGGTGGGCAACTCTGGAAACACCATATATTTT; CDR3 protein: CASSPVGNSGNTIYF
J gene: TRBJ1-1; clone size: -; V gene: TRBV9; D gene: -; CDR3 DNA: TGTGCCAGCAGCCCCAGGGTACGCACTGAAGCTTTCTTT; CDR3 protein: CASSPRVRTEAFF
J gene: TRBJ2-7; clone size: -; V gene: TRBV6-5; D gene: -; CDR3 DNA: TGTGCCAGCAGTTACGGGACTCCAAACTACGAGCAGTACTTC; CDR3 protein: CASSYGTPNYEQYF
J gene: TRBJ2-5; clone size: -; V gene: TRBV30; D gene: TRBD1; CDR3 DNA: TGTGCCTGGAGTACCGGACAGGTCCTTAAAGAGACCCAGTACTTC; CDR3 protein: CAWSTGQVLKETQYF
J gene: TRBJ1-6; clone size: -; V gene: TRBV2; D gene: -; CDR3 DNA: TGTGCCAGCAGTGAAAAATGGGGGGCTAATTCACCCCTCCACTTT; CDR3 protein: CASSEKWGANSPLHF
J gene: TRBJ2-3; clone size: -; V gene: TRBV19; D gene: TRBD2; CDR3 DNA: TGTGCCAGTAGAGCGGGGGGGCCACATACGCAGTATTTT; CDR3 protein: CASRAGGPHTQYF
J gene: TRBJ2-1; clone size: -; V gene: TRBV6-6; D gene: TRBD1; CDR3 DNA: TGTGCCAGCAGCTACGGACAGGGTGATTCTCCAGGGCAGTTCTTC; CDR3 protein: CASSYGQGDSPGQFF
J gene: TRBJ2-2; clone size: -; V gene: TRBV11-2; D gene: TRBD2; CDR3 DNA: TGTGCCAGTACCATAGCGGGAGGGCCCGGGGAGCTGTTTTTT; CDR3 protein: CASTIAGGPGELFF
J gene: TRBJ2-1; clone size: -; V gene: TRBV18; D gene: -; CDR3 DNA: TGTGCCAGCTCAGAACCGGGACTGGCTTACAATGAGCAGTTCTTC; CDR3 protein: CASSEPGLAYNEQFF
J gene: TRBJ1-2; clone size: once; V gene: TRBV7-2; D gene: -; CDR3 DNA: TGTGCCAGCACCCCAACCGGGGGAAGCCCCTATGGCTACACCTTC; CDR3 protein: CASTPTGGSPYGYTF